This T cell receptor beta chain was identified during a study of blood T cell repertoires in COVID-19. Study-wide context: Spain, Italy and the United States supplied samples that represented acute and convalescent COVID-19. From T cells, B-cell-depleted T cells, or PBMCs came the material, which was cDNA or gDNA.

The V end lost 3 bases, the J end lost 10 bases, and 13 bases lay between the germline ends. The CDR3 covers 13 residues. In the original processing: Counts of nucleated cells, estimated from reference gene primer amplification, were obtained. Some clones are missing from TCRdb's copy, which holds only in-frame ones; the method was immunoSEQ multiplex PCR. That table gives V, J and clone size, and the DNA gave D and trimming. The profile shows fewer than 250,000 clones, around 82% of them singletons. The clonotype was recovered from a woman in her seventies with acute or convalescent COVID-19. This sequence joins TRBV12-3 or TRBV12-4 and TRBJ2-1; TRBD1 might be the D (6 bases). Sequenced material: peripheral blood. The chain's CDR3 is CASSFSGEYEQFF. The CDR3, as DNA: TGTGCCAGCAGTTTCTCAGGGGAGTACGAGCAGTTCTTC.